This T cell receptor beta chain was captured by sequencing in a study of breast tumors, draining lymph nodes, adjacent tissues. This clonotype was seen many times. The antigen remains undetermined. The study, taken as a whole, reports: The lymph node origin of tumor T cells was framed as consistent with a hypothesis, not demonstrated. Compared with lymph nodes, tumors were less diverse; compared with nontumor tissue, more. Compared with basal-like, luminal-like tumors shared significantly more repertoire with nontumor tissue.

In TCRdb, the multiplex PCR reads were re-called with MiXCR into one record per CDR3 protein. The table lists fewer than 15,000 distinct CDR3 sequences, 62% of them singletons, with 45% to 50% in the top ten. The clonotype was recovered from a female donor with breast cancer. Some clones in this sample may be carry-over from other donors' samples. The specimen sequenced was tumor-adjacent breast tissue.

The CDR3 here is CASSAGGGPREPQHF. CDR3 sequence (DNA): TGTGCCAGCAGTGCCGGCGGCGGGCCAAGGGAGCCCCAGCATTTT. The chain carries TRBV2 and TRBJ1-5; no firm D call. This CDR3 region has 15 residues. The germline V gene encodes CDR1 SNHLY and CDR2 FYNNEI. V shed 4 bases and J shed 8 bases, with 18 bases lying between them.